This T cell receptor beta chain derives from a study of spatial heterogeneity in lung cancer. Time point denoted: sample taken at primary tumor resection. Without sorting, whole RNA was sequenced from tumor, nontumor lung or frozen PBMC. This clonotype was found many times. On each TCR cDNA molecule, a unique molecular identifier was present. In TCRdb, the 5' RACE reads were re-called with MiXCR into one record per CDR3 protein. The data show about 48,000 distinct CDR3 sequences, roughly 5% seen once. Germline V lookup: CDR1 SGHRS, CDR2 YFSETQ. Trimming took off 0 bases at V and 7 bases at J, with 19 bases between the two ends. The CDR3 length is 17 residues.

Sequencing was performed on PBMCs, taken at surgery. The sequence came from a male donor with early-stage non-small cell lung cancer. The gene calls are TRBV5-1 and TRBJ2-2, with D possibly being TRBD2 (5 bases). CDR3 loop: CASSLVGPGPGGGELFF. Here the CDR3 DNA reads TGCGCCAGCAGCTTGGTCGGGCCAGGACCCGGAGGCGGGGAGCTGTTTTTT.